This TCR beta chain stems from a study of T cells in women clearing cervical HPV infection. Study-wide background: Controls were women whose single incident HPV16 infection cleared within 12 months without precancer or cancer. For cases, blood was sampled a median approximately 150 days after lesion detection, interquartile range about 90 to 230 days. Study observations and caveats: Combining TCR richness with V gene abundances gave about 0.87 AUC.

The protocol was immunoSEQ multiplex PCR, while the TCRdb copy is restricted to in-frame clones and leaves out a portion. The sample spans about 36,000 clones; the ten largest clones claim about 1.7%. As to this clone: The antigen is undetermined. With the read ending 3 residues before the CDR3 end, the germline J gene is used to fill in that end.

This CDR3 region has 16 residues. V was trimmed by 4 bases and J by 0 bases, leaving 16 bases between them. Germline values: CDR1 SGHRS, CDR2 YFSETQ. The sequence was collected from a woman aged 18 to 69 with a cervical HPV16 infection that either progressed to CIN3+ or cleared (not recorded which). The sequenced sample consisted of blood buffy coat. The chain has TRBV5-1 and TRBJ1-2; D may be TRBD1 (6 bases). The sequenced part of the CDR3 DNA is TGCGCCAGCAGCCCGGGCAGAGGGGGGGCTAACTATGGC. It yields the protein CASSPGRGGANYG. The whole CDR3 region reads CASSPGRGGANYGYTF.